This T cell receptor (beta chain) was obtained from a study of blood T cells in healthy people across ages. Comments on this clonotype: This could be a read error, since a much larger clone is one nucleotide away.

This CDR3 contains 11 residues. From germline, CDR1 is DFQATT and CDR2 SNEGSKA (reference sequence). A sample-barcoded 5' primer and a J-beta primer mix were used in a second PCR of about 7 to 12 cycles. TCRdb fed the 5' RACE reads into MiXCR, producing one record per CDR3 protein. The sample carries roughly 700,000 distinct CDR3 sequences, 45% to 50% recorded once. The chain employs TRBV20-1 and TRBJ1-2, with a possible D match to TRBD1 (5 bases). The sample comprised blood. This receptor was taken from an older woman in good health. CDR3 sequence: CGAKGERGYTF. The CDR3 coding sequence is TGCGGTGCTAAAGGGGAGCGAGGCTACACCTTC.